Shown below are 11 T cell receptor beta chains from a single sample sequenced in a study of T cell changes during pregnancy in multiple sclerosis. Sequenced by immunoSEQ multiplex PCR; TCRdb stores in-frame clones only, minus some. The sample contains approximately 35,000 clones, 90% of which appear only once. The input for sequencing was CD4+ T cells from peripheral blood mononuclear cells, taken in the second trimester of pregnancy. These TCRs come from a female donor in good health, enrolled as a control in a pregnancy study.

The chain joins TRBV30 to TRBJ1-2; D is possibly TRBD1 (5 bases). CDR1 GTSNPN and CDR2 SVGIG come from the germline V gene (reference sequence). This CDR3 has 14 amino acids. V was cut by 7 bases and J by 3 bases, with 18 bases left in between. The CDR3 region has the DNA TGTGCCTTCCTCAGGGAGGAACTCTACTATGGCTACACCTTC. It yields the protein CAFLREELYYGYTF.

This clone showed up just a few times. The gene calls are TRBV6-1 and TRBJ1-2; 7 nucleotides align to TRBD1. V was clipped by 2 bases and J by 4 bases; unmatched bases: 1. CDR1 MNHNS and CDR2 SASEGT come from the germline V gene. CDR3 length equals 13 residues. CDR3 DNA: TGTGCCAGCAGTGAATCAGGGGGCTATGGCTACACCTTC. The encoded protein is CASSESGGYGYTF.

This chain joins TRBV5-4 and TRBJ2-7; TRBD2 matches 7 bases. Per the germline V gene, CDR1 is SGHNT and CDR2 is YYREEE (reference sequence). Unmatched junction bases numbered 8, after V lost 4 bases and J lost 7 bases. The CDR3 has 13 residues. CDR3 DNA: TGTGCCAGCAGCGGGGGGGTGGTCTCTGAGCAGTACTTC. Its protein product is CASSGGVVSEQYF.

This clone turned up a few times. The chain has TRBV2 and TRBJ1-2; the D is unclear. The V gene's germline CDR1 is SNHLY and CDR2 FYNNEI. V was trimmed by 4 bases and J by 0 bases, leaving 6 bases between them. The CDR3 is made up of 13 amino acids. The CDR3 sequence: CASSGQANYGYTF. CDR3 sequence (DNA): TGTGCCAGCAGTGGGCAGGCTAACTATGGCTACACCTTC.

Within the sample, this clone is medium-sized (0.01 to 0.1%). The chain combines TRBV7-9 with TRBJ1-5, with D unclear. The length of the CDR3 is 16 residues. Trimming took off 1 base at V and 1 base at J, with 11 bases between the two ends. Germline loops: CDR1 SEHNR, CDR2 FQNEAQ (reference sequence). This CDR3 is CASSLVGGSSNQPQHF. The DNA of the CDR3 is TGTGCCAGCAGCTTAGTTGGAGGGAGCAGCAATCAGCCCCAGCATTTT.

The rearrangement joins TRBV7-6 to TRBJ1-1; D call uncertain. The CDR3 length is 12 residues. Deletions cut 3 bases from V and 8 bases from J, with 10 bases between. Germline values: CDR1 SGHVS, CDR2 FNYEAQ. The CDR3, as DNA: TGTGCCAGCAGCTTCCGGGAAGAAGAAGCTTTCTTT. This codes for CASSFREEEAFF. The entire variable domain, with the rest obtained from reference TRBV7-6 and TRBJ1-1, is as follows: GAGVSQSPRYKVTKRGQDVALRCDPISGHVSLYWYRQALGQGPEFLTYFNYEAQQDKSGLPNDRFSAERPEGSISTLTIQRTEQRDSAMYRCASSFREEEAFFGQGTRLTVV.

V is TRBV4-3 and J is TRBJ1-2, with D possibly being TRBD1 (6 bases). Germline V lookup: CDR1 LGHNA, CDR2 YSLEER. The CDR3 is made up of 15 amino acids. V was cut by 0 bases and J by 6 bases, with 14 bases left in between. CDR3 sequence: CASSQDLTGTNGYTF. The CDR3 nucleotides read TGCGCCAGCAGCCAAGATCTTACCGGGACAAATGGCTACACCTTC.

J is TRBJ2-3 and V is TRBV7-6; D is possibly TRBD2 (7 bases). Germline V CDR1 and CDR2: SGHVS, FNYEAQ. The ends were cut back, 1 base at V and 6 bases at J, with 11 bases in the middle. The CDR3 contains 14 residues. The CDR3: CASSLGRGGDTQYF. The DNA of the CDR3 is TGTGCCAGCAGCTTAGGGAGGGGGGGCGATACGCAGTATTTT.

This chain joins TRBV7-2 and TRBJ2-1; 8 nucleotides align to TRBD2. Trimming at V came to 4 bases and at J to 9 bases, leaving 11 bases not matched to a gene. The CDR3 extends over 15 amino acids. Germline-derived CDR1 and CDR2 are SGHTA and FQGNSA. CDR3: CASSSNPLGGAEQFF. The CDR3 DNA reads as TGTGCCAGCAGCTCCAACCCCCTCGGGGGGGCTGAGCAGTTCTTC.

The chain carries TRBV27 and TRBJ1-2, with D perhaps TRBD1 (5 bases). V lost 5 bases and J 3 bases, leaving 10 bases between the germline ends. CDR1 and CDR2 (germline): MNHEY, SMNVEV (reference sequence). This CDR3 is 13 amino acids long. CDR3 residues: CASSNRDYYGYTF. The CDR3 nucleotides are TGTGCCAGCAGTAACCGGGACTACTATGGCTACACCTTC.

The V and J genes are TRBV30 and TRBJ2-7; 10 nucleotides agree with TRBD1. This CDR3 region has 16 residues. V lost 1 base and J lost 0; bases outside the gene matches: 6. Germline values: CDR1 GTSNPN, CDR2 SVGIG (reference sequence). The CDR3 is CAWSALGQGNSYEQYF. The CDR3 bases are TGTGCCTGGAGTGCTTTGGGACAGGGGAACTCCTACGAGCAGTACTTC.